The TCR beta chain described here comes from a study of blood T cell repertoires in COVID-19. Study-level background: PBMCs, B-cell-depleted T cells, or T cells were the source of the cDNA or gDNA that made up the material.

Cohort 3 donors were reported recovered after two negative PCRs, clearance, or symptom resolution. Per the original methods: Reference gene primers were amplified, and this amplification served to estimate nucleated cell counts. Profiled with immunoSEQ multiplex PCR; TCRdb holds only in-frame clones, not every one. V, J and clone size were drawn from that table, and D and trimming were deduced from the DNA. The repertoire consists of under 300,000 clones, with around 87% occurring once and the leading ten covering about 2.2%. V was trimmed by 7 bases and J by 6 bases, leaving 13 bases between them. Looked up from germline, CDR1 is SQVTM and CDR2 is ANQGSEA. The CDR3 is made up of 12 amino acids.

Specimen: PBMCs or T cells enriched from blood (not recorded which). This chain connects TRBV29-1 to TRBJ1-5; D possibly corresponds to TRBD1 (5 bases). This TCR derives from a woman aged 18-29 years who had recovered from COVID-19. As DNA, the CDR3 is TGCAGCGCCACCACAGGTGGTCAGCCCCAGCATTTT. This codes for CSATTGGQPQHF.